This T cell receptor (beta chain) was profiled in a study of CD4 T cells in relation to SARS-CoV-2 and coronaviruses. Whole-study context: ViraFEST: roughly ten-day antigen culture of PBMCs, then TCR beta CDR3 sequencing.

Turning to this clone: The antigen remains unidentified.

Assay used: immunoSEQ multiplex PCR; TCRdb lists only in-frame clones, some missing. The table includes around 25,000 clones, just under 75% detected once. The unexposed donors gave CD4+ T cells in about 2010-2019, prior to COVID-19. After nine to ten days of culture, CD4+ T cells were isolated. Study-level findings and limits: Approximately 65% of donors had memory CD4+ clonotypes crossrecognizing SARS-CoV-2 and common cold coronavirus spike.

Germline V gene lookup returns CDR1 LNHDA and CDR2 SQIVND (reference sequence). This CDR3 has 13 residues. The ends were cut back, 9 bases at V and 7 bases at J, with 18 bases in the middle. The source is a human donor in good health. Sequencing was performed on CD4+ T cells from PBMCs, cultured in vitro. V usage is TRBV19 and J usage is TRBJ1-2, with D tentatively TRBD1 (5 bases). The CDR3 here is CASRDGSMGGYTF. As DNA, the CDR3 is TGTGCCAGCCGGGACGGCAGTATGGGTGGCTACACCTTC.